A selection of T cell receptor beta chains follows, all from one sample in a study of T cells in Graves' hyperthyroidism and ophthalmopathy. MiXCR, applied by TCRdb to the multiplex PCR reads, yields one record per CDR3 protein. The data show about 250,000 distinct CDR3 sequences, around 26% seen once. The sequenced sample consisted of blood. These receptors were taken from a woman aged 35 to 49 with Graves' ophthalmopathy. The CDR3 runs from the conserved cysteine through the conserved F or W. D genes are given only for firm matches. Expanded clones are given a class, and other clones once, few, many or no size at all.

size	D	J	V	CDR3	DNA
many	TRBD2	TRBJ2-2	TRBV27	CASSPTGTTRKFNTGELFF	TGTGCCAGCAGCCCCACCGGGACTACCCGCAAATTCAACACCGGGGAGCTGTTTTTT
many	NA	TRBJ1-1	TRBV14	CASSQVQGPTEAFF	TGTGCCAGCAGCCAAGTACAGGGACCCACTGAAGCTTTCTTT
many	TRBD1	TRBJ1-2	TRBV15	CATSRAQGAFGYTF	TGTGCCACCAGCAGAGCACAGGGGGCGTTTGGCTACACCTTC
NA	NA	TRBJ2-5	TRBV11-2	CASSYHSGVGETQYF	TGTGCCAGCAGCTACCATAGCGGAGTAGGGGAGACCCAGTACTTC
many	TRBD2	TRBJ2-7	TRBV7-2	CASSLATVAGGSTYEQYF	TGTGCCAGCAGCTTAGCGACCGTAGCGGGAGGAAGTACCTACGAGCAGTACTTC
few	NA	TRBJ2-7	TRBV20-1	CSPRTDPTTYEQYF	TGCAGTCCCCGGACCGACCCAACTACCTACGAGCAGTACTTC
many	NA	TRBJ2-2	TRBV29-1	CSPWGAGELFF	TGCAGCCCCTGGGGCGCCGGGGAGCTGTTTTTT
many	NA	TRBJ2-7	TRBV5-1	CASSLASVPSSYEQYF	TGCGCCAGCAGCTTGGCGTCAGTCCCTAGCTCCTACGAGCAGTACTTC
many	TRBD2	TRBJ2-4	TRBV19	CASSIRLAGGGTKNIQYF	TGTGCCAGTAGTATAAGACTAGCGGGAGGAGGAACCAAAAACATTCAGTACTTC
NA	TRBD1	TRBJ1-1	TRBV12-5	CASGPRDRGGGTEAFF	TGTGCTAGTGGCCCTCGGGACAGGGGAGGTGGCACTGAAGCTTTCTTT
NA	NA	TRBJ2-7	TRBV27	CASSLSRWGYEQYF	TGTGCCAGCAGTTTATCTCGGTGGGGTTACGAGCAGTACTTC
NA	TRBD2	TRBJ2-7	TRBV9	CASSVAVLAGDNEQYF	TGTGCCAGCAGCGTAGCTGTACTAGCGGGAGACAACGAGCAGTACTTC
NA	TRBD1	TRBJ2-2	TRBV5-1	CASSLVQGAAGELFF	TGCGCCAGCAGCTTGGTTCAGGGGGCCGCCGGGGAGCTGTTTTTT
many	NA	TRBJ2-7	TRBV28	CASSFVGSSYEQYF	TGTGCCAGCAGTTTCGTAGGGAGCTCCTACGAGCAGTACTTC
many	NA	TRBJ2-5	TRBV7-7	CASSLRSGSQETQYF	TGTGCTAGCAGCTTAAGGTCGGGGTCCCAAGAGACCCAGTACTTC
many	NA	TRBJ2-7	TRBV6-8	CASSPGLQVDSYEQYF	TGTGCCAGCAGTCCCGGTTTACAGGTGGATTCCTACGAGCAGTACTTC
NA	NA	TRBJ2-4	TRBV7-8	CASSLAAGAAENIQYF	TGTGCCAGCAGCTTAGCGGCCGGGGCAGCTGAAAACATTCAGTACTTC
many	NA	TRBJ1-5	TRBV6-1	CASSVGLGQPQHF	TGTGCCAGCAGTGTGGGGCTTGGTCAGCCCCAGCATTTT
once	NA	TRBJ2-5	TRBV28	CASSFWRYQETQYF	TGTGCCAGCAGTTTTTGGCGGTACCAAGAGACCCAGTACTTC
many	TRBD1	TRBJ2-5	TRBV27	CASSQILGTEETQYF	TGTGCCAGCAGTCAAATCCTCGGGACAGAAGAGACCCAGTACTTC
many	NA	TRBJ1-2	TRBV12-3/TRBV12-4	CASSLDPGTSLAYGYTF	TGTGCCAGCAGTTTAGACCCAGGGACTTCTCTTGCCTATGGCTACACCTTC
NA	NA	TRBJ1-2	TRBV30	CAWSERDFHGYTF	TGTGCCTGGAGTGAAAGGGACTTTCATGGCTACACCTTC
many	NA	TRBJ2-7	TRBV6-1	CASSEPVGQYF	TGTGCCAGCAGTGAACCGGTCGGGCAGTACTTC
many	NA	TRBJ2-2	TRBV4-2	CASSHPERSTGELFF	TGTGCCAGCAGCCATCCCGAAAGGAGCACCGGGGAGCTGTTTTTT
NA	NA	TRBJ2-5	TRBV11-3	CASSLGTNYQETQYF	TGTGCCAGCAGCTTAGGGACTAACTACCAAGAGACCCAGTACTTC
many	NA	TRBJ1-5	TRBV28	CASSLWDSYSNQPQHF	TGTGCCAGCAGTTTATGGGACAGTTATAGCAATCAGCCCCAGCATTTT
many	TRBD2	TRBJ2-5	TRBV24-1	CATSRTSGNRETQYF	TGTGCCACCAGCAGGACTAGCGGGAACAGAGAGACCCAGTACTTC
many	TRBD1	TRBJ2-2	TRBV2	CASSVTGATGELFF	TGTGCCAGCAGTGTCACAGGGGCCACCGGGGAGCTGTTTTTT
few	NA	TRBJ2-5	TRBV24-1	CATSGGTDQETQYF	TGTGCCACCAGTGGAGGGACGGATCAAGAGACCCAGTACTTC
many	TRBD1	TRBJ1-1	TRBV6-5	CASSSGTGETEAFF	TGTGCCAGCAGTTCCGGGACAGGGGAGACTGAAGCTTTCTTT
many	TRBD1	TRBJ2-7	TRBV2	CASSEAGPGTGRYF	TGTGCCAGCAGTGAAGCAGGGCCCGGGACAGGGCGGTACTTC
NA	NA	TRBJ2-7	TRBV24-1	CATSDGLYEQYF	TGTGCCACCAGTGATGGGTTGTACGAGCAGTACTTC
many	NA	TRBJ2-5	TRBV12-5	CASGLSNQETQYF	TGTGCTAGTGGTTTATCCAACCAAGAGACCCAGTACTTC
few	NA	TRBJ2-2	TRBV4-1	CASSQVGSGELFF	TGCGCCAGCAGCCAAGTAGGTAGCGGGGAGCTGTTTTTT
many	TRBD1	TRBJ2-5	TRBV12-3/TRBV12-4	CASSFRDRAKETQYF	TGTGCCAGCAGCTTTCGGGACAGGGCTAAAGAGACCCAGTACTTC
many	NA	TRBJ2-7	TRBV5-1	CASSIPGTRTYEQYF	TGCGCCAGCAGCATTCCTGGGACTCGAACCTACGAGCAGTACTTC
NA	TRBD1	TRBJ1-5	TRBV2	CASSSTTGGIQPQHF	TGTGCCAGCAGCTCTACTACAGGGGGCATTCAGCCCCAGCATTTT
many	NA	TRBJ1-5	TRBV19	CASSIEGTSHQPQHF	TGTGCCAGTAGTATAGAGGGGACCAGCCATCAGCCCCAGCATTTT
many	NA	TRBJ1-5	TRBV20-1	CSATYSNQPQHF	TGCAGTGCCACGTATAGCAATCAGCCCCAGCATTTT
NA	NA	TRBJ2-2	TRBV6-1	CASTEHPTSNTGELFF	TGTGCCAGCACCGAACACCCGACTTCGAACACCGGGGAGCTGTTTTTT
many	NA	TRBJ1-5	TRBV6-2/TRBV6-3	CASSADRNNQPQHF	TGTGCCAGCAGTGCAGACAGGAACAATCAGCCCCAGCATTTT
NA	NA	TRBJ1-5	TRBV9	CASSVAGVNQPQHF	TGTGCCAGCAGCGTTGCGGGAGTCAATCAGCCCCAGCATTTT
many	NA	TRBJ1-3	TRBV27	CASSPPRGSGNTIYF	TGTGCCAGCAGCCCTCCTAGGGGCTCAGGAAACACCATATATTTT
NA	TRBD1	TRBJ1-2	TRBV28	CASNLQGALVYTF	TGTGCCAGCAACCTACAGGGGGCGCTTGTCTACACCTTC
few	NA	TRBJ1-2	TRBV30	CAWGNRAGGYTF	TGTGCCTGGGGAAACAGGGCGGGTGGCTACACCTTC
many	TRBD2	TRBJ2-5	TRBV30	CAWSVGGRAEETQYF	TGTGCCTGGAGTGTTGGCGGGAGGGCCGAGGAGACCCAGTACTTC
many	NA	TRBJ2-6	TRBV20-1	CSAIDGYSGANVLTF	TGCAGTGCTATCGACGGCTACTCTGGGGCCAACGTCCTGACTTTC
many	NA	TRBJ2-2	TRBV2	CASRGDSYTGELFF	TGTGCCAGCAGGGGCGACTCCTACACCGGGGAGCTGTTTTTT
many	TRBD1	TRBJ1-2	TRBV27	CASSSGQGGLGYTF	TGTGCCAGCAGTTCCGGACAGGGCGGACTAGGCTACACCTTC
NA	NA	TRBJ2-7	TRBV6-1	CASRAAGWGDEQYF	TGTGCCAGCAGGGCGGCGGGATGGGGCGACGAGCAGTACTTC
NA	TRBD1	TRBJ2-2	TRBV11-2	CASSLLTGQTGELFF	TGTGCCAGCAGCTTATTGACAGGGCAGACCGGGGAGCTGTTTTTT
few	TRBD1	TRBJ2-7	TRBV5-1	CASSLDRGGEEQYF	TGCGCCAGCAGCTTGGACAGGGGTGGGGAAGAGCAGTACTTC
NA	TRBD1	TRBJ1-1	TRBV6-2/TRBV6-3	CASSQDRGAEAFF	TGTGCCAGCAGTCAGGACAGGGGCGCTGAAGCTTTCTTT
NA	NA	TRBJ2-2	TRBV12-3/TRBV12-4	CASSLSAGTGELFF	TGTGCCAGCAGTTTATCAGCAGGCACCGGGGAGCTGTTTTTT
NA	TRBD1	TRBJ1-5	TRBV20-1	CSARFRGYNQPQHF	TGCAGTGCTAGGTTCAGGGGGTATAATCAGCCCCAGCATTTT
few	TRBD1	TRBJ1-2	TRBV12-3/TRBV12-4	CASSPTGEMNYGYTF	TGTGCCAGCAGTCCGACAGGGGAGATGAACTATGGCTACACCTTC
many	NA	TRBJ2-5	TRBV6-1	CASTPGAGTQYF	TGTGCCAGCACCCCCGGCGCGGGGACCCAGTACTTC